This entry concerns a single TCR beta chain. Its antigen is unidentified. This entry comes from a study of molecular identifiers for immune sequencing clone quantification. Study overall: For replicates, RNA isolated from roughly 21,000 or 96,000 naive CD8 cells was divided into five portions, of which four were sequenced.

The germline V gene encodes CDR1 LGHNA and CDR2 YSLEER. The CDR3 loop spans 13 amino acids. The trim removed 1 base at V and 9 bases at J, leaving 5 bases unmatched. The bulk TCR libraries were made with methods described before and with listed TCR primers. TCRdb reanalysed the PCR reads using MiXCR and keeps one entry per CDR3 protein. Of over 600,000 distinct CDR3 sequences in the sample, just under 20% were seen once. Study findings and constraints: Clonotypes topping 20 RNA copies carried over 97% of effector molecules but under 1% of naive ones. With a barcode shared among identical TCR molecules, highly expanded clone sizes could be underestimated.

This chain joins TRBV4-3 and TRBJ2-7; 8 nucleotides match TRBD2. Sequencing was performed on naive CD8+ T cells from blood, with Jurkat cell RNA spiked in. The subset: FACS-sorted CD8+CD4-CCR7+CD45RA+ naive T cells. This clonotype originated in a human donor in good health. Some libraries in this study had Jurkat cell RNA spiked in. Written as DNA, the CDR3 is TGCGCCAGCAGCCAAGGGACCGGGGGGGGGCAGTACTTC. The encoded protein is CASSQGTGGGQYF.